The 3 T cell receptor beta chains listed next were all sequenced from one sample in a study of blood T cell repertoires in COVID-19. Some clones are missing from TCRdb's copy, which holds only in-frame ones; the method was immunoSEQ multiplex PCR. Of nearly 100,000 clones listed, around 84% are singletons. Material for sequencing was peripheral blood. The receptors were gathered from a woman between 55 and 75 years old with acute or convalescent COVID-19.

This sequence joins TRBV12-5 and TRBJ1-3, with D unclear. The CDR3 extends over 16 amino acids. Germline-derived CDR1 and CDR2 are LGHNT and FRNRAP. The V gene lost 5 bases and the J gene lost 2 bases, with 16 bases spanning the gap. The CDR3 region is CASGHRRELTGNTIYF. The CDR3 coding sequence is TGTGCTAGTGGTCATCGGCGAGAACTAACTGGAAACACCATATATTTT.

The J gene is TRBJ2-1, the V gene TRBV27; D perhaps matches TRBD2 (7 bases). Per germline, CDR1 MNHEY and CDR2 SMNVEV (reference sequence). CDR3 size: 15 residues. Trimming removed 4 bases at V and 5 bases at J, with 15 bases between. The CDR3 DNA reads TGTGCCAGCAGTTGGGGGCGGACTAGAAACAATGAGCAGTTCTTC. This encodes CASSWGRTRNNEQFF.

This rearrangement joins TRBV11-1 to TRBJ2-1; 9 nucleotides match TRBD1. The CDR3 consists of 16 residues. CDR1 and CDR2 (germline): SGHAT, FQDESV (reference sequence). The V segment lost 8 bases and the J segment 4 bases; nucleotides outside the gene matches: 12. The chain's CDR3 is CASSSRDRVGYNEQFF. CDR3 coding DNA: TGTGCCAGCTCCTCCCGGGACAGGGTAGGGTACAATGAGCAGTTCTTC.